These 13 T cell receptor beta chains were sequenced from one sample in a study of tumor-infiltrating lymphocytes in primary liver carcinoma. Total RNA and DNA came together from about 19-30 mg of bulk tissue without cell sorting. From approximately 450 ng total RNA, TCR beta cDNA was generated with a primer in the constant region. Construction of TCR beta libraries relied on three successive nested multiplex PCR rounds employing slightly modified ARM-PCR. Use of TRBV1-TRBV30 forward primers with a C-beta reverse primer characterized the first two PCR rounds, which lasted about 11 cycles each. TCRdb re-analysed the multiplex PCR reads in MiXCR, keeping a single row per CDR3 protein. The sample consists of roughly 80,000 distinct CDR3 sequences, approximately 77% of them appearing once. Specimen: liver tumor tissue from sampling region 1. The subset was: tumor region T1, superior pole. The receptors come from a middle-aged man with primary liver carcinoma and hepatitis B virus infection.

This clonotype appeared once. No conserved phenylalanine or tryptophan is present at the end of the CDR3, so a read error is the likely explanation. The gene calls are TRBV29-1 and TRBJ2-3; D tentatively fits TRBD1 or TRBD2 (6 bases each). V gave up 1 base and J gave up 4 bases, with 15 bases separating them. The germline gives CDR1 SQVTM, CDR2 ANQGSEA. This CDR3 comprises 15 residues. The CDR3 here is CSVEGKRGVPDTQYS. The CDR3 DNA sequence: TGCAGCGTTGAAGGAAAGAGGGGGGTCCCAGATACGCAGTATTCT.

To note about this clonotype: A read error may account for a junction end that differs from germline. The chain combines TRBV6-6 with TRBJ1-1; a weak D match, TRBD1 (6 bases). This CDR3 comprises 15 residues. Germline CDR1 and CDR2: MNHNY and SVGAGI (reference sequence). The CDR3 region is CTSRSGVVAPIEAFF. The CDR3 DNA reads TGTACCAGCAGGTCAGGGGTAGTGGCGCCCATTGAAGCTTTCTTT.

Comments on this clonotype: The junction and the germline gene differ at one end; a read error may be behind it. V is TRBV11-2 and J is TRBJ2-3; possibly TRBD2 for D (6 bases). Germline loops: CDR1 SGHAT, CDR2 FQNNGV. The CDR3 is 14 residues long. CDR3 protein: CAGGAREPADTRYF. The CDR3 coding sequence is TGTGCCGGAGGGGCACGTGAACCCGCAGATACGCGGTATTTT. Combining the CDR3 with reference TRBV11-2 and TRBJ2-3 gives the whole variable domain EAGVAQSPRYKIIEKRQSVAFWCNPISGHATLYWYQQILGQGPKLLIQFQNNGVVDDSQLPKDRFSAERLKGVDSTLKIQPAKLEDSAVYLCAGGAREPADTRYFGPGTRLTVL.

A word on this clonotype: The conserved phenylalanine or tryptophan normally closing the CDR3 is absent here, so this likely arose from a read error. No DNA is shown, since the ends of the CDR3 on it are uncertain; the CDR3 is the one TCRdb lists. The chain recombines TRBV11-2 with TRBJ2-7; the DNA was not used to check the table's D call, TRBD2. Germline CDR1 is SGHAT and CDR2 is FQNNGV. Termini included, the CDR3 measures 18 amino acids. The CDR3: CASSLSVGLAGGVYERYL.

Details on this clonotype: One end of the junction is discordant with germline, which a read error may explain. This chain links TRBV6-2 or TRBV6-3 with TRBJ2-4; 7 nucleotides align to TRBD2. Germline assignment: CDR1 MNHEY and CDR2 SVGEGT. The CDR3 spans 16 residues. CDR3 sequence: CASSYRSSSGGNIQYF. In DNA, the CDR3 is TGTGCTAGCAGTTACCGATCATCGTCGGGAGGCAACATTCAGTACTTC.

A note on this clonotype: The junction departs from germline at one end; a sequencing error may be responsible. The J gene is TRBJ2-6, the V gene TRBV6-1; the D gene is possibly TRBD1 (6 bases). The CDR3 contains 16 residues. Germline V gene lookup returns CDR1 MNHNS and CDR2 SASEGT. The CDR3 loop reads CVSTRTADSGANLLTF. The CDR3 nucleotides are TGTGTCAGTACCAGGACAGCGGACTCTGGGGCCAACCTCCTGACTTTC.

At least ten counts were recorded for this clonotype. The gene calls are TRBV5-1 and TRBJ1-6, with 9 bases lining up with TRBD1. The CDR3 is 14 residues long. The trim removed 2 bases at V and 10 bases at J, leaving 4 bases unmatched. Germline values: CDR1 SGHRS, CDR2 YFSETQ. CDR3 sequence (DNA): TGCGCCAGCAGCTTAAGGACAGGGGTCTCACCCCTCCACTTT. Protein: CASSLRTGVSPLHF.

This clonotype was seen once. The chain couples TRBV28 to TRBJ1-1; D remains ambiguous. This CDR3 region has 12 residues. Looked up from germline, CDR1 is MDHEN and CDR2 is SYDVKM. V was trimmed by 9 bases and J by 0 bases, leaving 8 bases between them. The CDR3 nucleotides read TGTGCCAGTTCCCGTCTGAACACTGAAGCTTTCTTT. Residues: CASSRLNTEAFF.

J is TRBJ1-5 and V is TRBV6-5; unclear D gene. Per the germline V gene, CDR1 is MNHEY and CDR2 is SVGAGI. Trimming stripped 5 bases from V and 7 bases from J, with 15 bases between. This CDR3 region has 14 residues. CDR3 bases: TGTGCCAGCAGTCCGGACGGGGATTGGCAGCCCCAGCATTTT. Translating it yields CASSPDGDWQPQHF.

This clonotype was picked up many times. The chain joins TRBV6-6 to TRBJ2-7, with unresolved D. In germline, CDR1 is MNHNY, CDR2 SVGAGI (reference sequence). The CDR3 spans 12 residues. Between the trimmed V and J ends, which lost 2 bases and 5 bases, there was a span of 7 bases. CDR3 in DNA: TGTGCCAGCAGTTACCCCACTGACGAGCAGTACTTC. Translated: CASSYPTDEQYF.

Concerning this clonotype itself: Its ends do not fully match the called genes, so a read error is possible. The rearrangement uses TRBV10-3 and TRBJ2-1; 15 nucleotides line up with TRBD2. Germline V CDR1 and CDR2: ENHRY, SYGVKD. The CDR3 has 18 amino acids. The CDR3 DNA follows: TGTGCCATCAGTGTGACTACGGGACTAGCGGGGGGTCACAATGAGGAGTTCTTC. This codes for CAISVTTGLAGGHNEEFF.

This sequence joins TRBV29-1 and TRBJ2-1, with D hard to call. The CDR3 runs 13 residues. Germline CDR1 SQVTM, CDR2 ANQGSEA. V lost 3 bases and J lost 0, with 6 bases in between. The CDR3 DNA reads as TGCAGCGTTGACATCTCCTCCTACAATGAGCAGTTCTTC. Translated: CSVDISSYNEQFF.

This clonotype was observed a handful of times. The final CDR3 position lacks the conserved phenylalanine or tryptophan, pointing to a likely read error. Because the CDR3's place on the DNA is in doubt, the DNA is left out and the CDR3 is given as listed by TCRdb. This sequence joins TRBV11-2 and TRBJ2-2; the table calls TRBD1, which could not be checked here. Counting both end residues, the CDR3 totals 13 amino acids. The germline V gene has CDR1 SGHAT and CDR2 FQNNGV. CDR3 in amino acids: CATGQGNTGELIY.